This T cell receptor (beta chain) comes out of a study of T cell clones after liver transplantation. The CDR3 extends over 15 amino acids. Germline CDR1 reads SNHLY; CDR2 reads FYNNEI. V was cut by 7 bases and J by 11 bases, with 23 bases left in between. TCRdb's copy holds only in-frame clones and misses some; the assay was immunoSEQ multiplex PCR. The sample includes 6,200 or so clones, approximately 80% seen only once; the top ten take approximately 13%. The rearrangement joins TRBV2 to TRBJ2-2; TRBD1 might be the D (6 bases). The specimen comprised CD8+ T cells from blood, sampled 46 months after liver transplant. The sequence derives from a human patient who received a liver transplant. The T cells may come from the graft donor. The chain's CDR3 is CASTTAGRGGGELFF. The CDR3 nucleotides are TGTGCCAGCACTACCGCGGGCCGAGGGGGTGGCGAGCTGTTTTTT.